A single sample is the source of the 15 T cell receptor beta chains below, sequenced in a study of T cell repertoires in cytomegalovirus infection. TCRdb redid the calling of the reads with MiXCR, one entry per CDR3 protein. The sample has about 110,000 distinct CDR3 sequences, under 50% seen once. Antigens for these TCRs are unknown. The sample here was CD8+ T cells from cultured PBMCs, taken from culture after CMV antigen stimulation. The receptors were sampled from a human donor in good health (CMV status not recorded). Some clones in this sample may be carry-over from other donors' samples.

This clonotype has just a few counts. This chain links TRBV28 with TRBJ2-1; 9 bases are shared with TRBD2. The trim removed 5 bases at V and 1 base at J, leaving 6 bases unmatched. Germline CDR1 MDHEN, CDR2 SYDVKM. This CDR3 has 16 residues. The CDR3 region is CASSNERGASYNEQFF. The CDR3 DNA sequence: TGTGCCAGCAGTAACGAGCGGGGGGCATCCTACAATGAGCAGTTCTTC.

In its sample, this clonotype was seen many times. This sequence joins TRBV27 and TRBJ2-7; 8 nucleotides match TRBD1. This CDR3 is built from 14 residues. From germline, CDR1 is MNHEY and CDR2 SMNVEV (reference sequence). V trimming: 6 bases; J trimming: 2 bases; junction bases outside the gene matches: 6. Here the CDR3 reads CASRHTGGTYEQYF. The CDR3, as DNA: TGTGCCAGCAGGCACACAGGGGGGACCTACGAGCAGTACTTC.

The count of this clonotype is one. The V and J genes are TRBV3-1 and TRBJ1-1; D unresolved. The CDR3 runs to 13 residues. The V end lost 3 bases, the J end lost 3 bases, and 8 bases lay between the germline ends. Germline loops: CDR1 LGHDT, CDR2 YNNKEL (reference sequence). The CDR3 here is CASSQREYTEAFF. DNA of the CDR3: TGTGCCAGCAGCCAGAGGGAGTACACTGAAGCTTTCTTT.

The CDR3 here is CASSLQGTRTEAFF. The CDR3 DNA reads as TGTGCCAGCAGTTTGCAGGGGACGAGGACTGAAGCTTTCTTT. The chain uses TRBV12-3 or TRBV12-4 and TRBJ1-1; D perhaps matches TRBD1 (6 bases). V lost 3 bases to trimming and J lost 5 bases, with 13 bases between them. CDR3 size: 14 residues.

The chain combines TRBV7-4 with TRBJ2-1, with D perhaps being TRBD1 or TRBD2 (5 bases each). Germline-derived CDR1 and CDR2 are SGHVT and SQSDAQ. The CDR3 runs to 15 residues. V lost 5 bases to trimming and J lost 6 bases, with 17 bases between them. CDR3 amino acids: CASSRTGAWANEQFF. CDR3 sequence (DNA): TGTGCCAGCAGCCGGACCGGGGCCTGGGCCAATGAGCAGTTCTTC.

This clonotype was detected a few times. This rearrangement joins TRBV12-3 or TRBV12-4 to TRBJ2-7; 7 positions match TRBD2. Trimming took 6 bases from V and 0 from J; bases not matched to a gene: 2. This CDR3 has 13 residues. The CDR3 protein is CASRGGSSYEQYF. The CDR3, as DNA: TGTGCCAGCAGGGGGGGGAGCTCCTACGAGCAGTACTTC.

CDR3 in DNA: TGTGCCAGCAGCTTAGTGAGGACTAGCGGGGATTTTGGGTTCTTC. Encoded protein: CASSLVRTSGDFGFF. The gene calls are TRBV11-2 and TRBJ2-1; 12 nucleotides agree with TRBD2. Per the germline V gene, CDR1 is SGHAT and CDR2 is FQNNGV. This CDR3 has 15 amino acids. J was trimmed by 15 bases and V by 1 base; bases with no gene match: 10.

The chain recombines TRBV7-9 with TRBJ2-1, with 7 nucleotides matching TRBD2. CDR1 and CDR2 (germline): SEHNR, FQNEAQ (reference sequence). CDR3 length: 14 residues. Trimming removed 1 base from V and 9 bases from J; junction bases left unmatched: 6. CDR3 sequence: CASSLESSGFEQFF. The CDR3 DNA is TGTGCCAGCAGCTTAGAATCTAGCGGATTTGAGCAGTTCTTC.

This clonotype has more than one count but fewer than ten. V is TRBV2 and J is TRBJ2-3; no clear D. The CDR3 is made up of 14 amino acids. Trimming pared 3 bases from V and 2 bases from J, leaving 9 bases between. Germline CDR1 reads SNHLY; CDR2 reads FYNNEI. The CDR3 region has the DNA TGTGCCAGCAGTGAGGGCAGCTTCACAGATACGCAGTATTTT. Translation: CASSEGSFTDTQYF. The variable domain in full, completed from reference TRBV2 and TRBJ2-3, reads EPEVTQTPSHQVTQMGQEVILRCVPISNHLYFYWYRQILGQKVEFLVSFYNNEISEKSEIFDDQFSVERPDGSNFTLKIRSTKLEDSAMYFCASSEGSFTDTQYFGPGTRLTVL.

The gene calls are TRBV19 and TRBJ2-3; the D is unclear. The V gene's germline CDR1 is LNHDA and CDR2 SQIVND (reference sequence). The V gene lost 1 base and the J gene lost 6 bases, with 8 bases spanning the gap. This CDR3 is built from 13 residues. The CDR3 here is CASSIVQADTQYF. The CDR3 DNA follows: TGTGCCAGTAGTATAGTTCAGGCTGATACGCAGTATTTT. Full variable domain (missing parts from reference TRBV19 and TRBJ2-3): DGGITQSPKYLFRKEGQNVTLSCEQNLNHDAMYWYRQDPGQGLRLIYYSQIVNDFQKGDIAEGYSVSREKKESFPLTVTSAQKNPTAFYLCASSIVQADTQYFGPGTRLTVL.

This rearrangement joins TRBV2 to TRBJ1-1; D gene ambiguous. The CDR3 runs 14 residues. Germline CDR1 and CDR2: SNHLY and FYNNEI. V was pared by 3 bases and J by 6 bases, with 14 bases between. CDR3 amino acids: CASSENPRAAEAFF. Written as DNA, the CDR3 is TGTGCCAGCAGTGAGAACCCTCGGGCGGCTGAAGCTTTCTTT.

This clonotype was seen only a few times. The chain employs TRBV7-9 and TRBJ2-1; no clear D. V was cut by 3 bases and J by 5 bases, with 5 bases left in between. The CDR3 runs to 12 residues. CDR1 SEHNR and CDR2 FQNEAQ come from the germline V gene (reference sequence). DNA for the CDR3: TGTGCCAGCAGCTTCAGGAACAATGAGCAGTTCTTC. As protein: CASSFRNNEQFF.

The chain couples TRBV12-3 or TRBV12-4 to TRBJ1-4; D gene ambiguous. V shed 5 bases and J shed 1 base, with 11 bases lying between them. The CDR3 has 15 amino acids. The DNA for the CDR3 is TGTGCCAGCAGTCCCAAGACACAAACTAATGAAAAACTGTTTTTT. Its protein is CASSPKTQTNEKLFF.

The chain uses TRBV28 and TRBJ2-1; the D gene is possibly TRBD1 (6 bases). This CDR3 is 15 amino acids long. V shed 3 bases and J shed 10 bases, with 19 bases lying between them. The germline V gene has CDR1 MDHEN and CDR2 SYDVKM. This CDR3 is CASSLYTGIWEEQFF. DNA of the CDR3: TGTGCCAGCAGTTTGTACACAGGGATTTGGGAGGAGCAGTTCTTC.

The rearrangement uses TRBV6-5 and TRBJ2-6, with a tentative D call TRBD1 (6 bases). Germline values: CDR1 MNHEY, CDR2 SVGAGI. This CDR3 is 15 amino acids long. V dropped 5 bases and J dropped 7 bases, with 15 bases sitting between them. The chain's CDR3 is CASSGGQDLANVLTF. DNA for the CDR3: TGTGCCAGCAGTGGGGGCCAGGATTTAGCCAACGTCCTGACTTTC.